What follows are 26 T cell receptor beta chains derived from one specimen sequenced in a study of shared clonotypes between healthy human individuals. Assay used: immunoSEQ multiplex PCR; TCRdb lists only in-frame clones, some missing. This table has approximately 500,000 clones, about 96% appearing once. The sample comprised naive CD4+ T cells sorted from blood. Subset in this sample: CD45RA+ positively selected. All receptors come from a woman in her thirties in good health.

CDR3 nucleotide sequence: TGTGCCAGCACCCTAGCGGGAGGTCGGGAGACCCAGTACTTC. This sequence encodes CASTLAGGRETQYF. The chain couples TRBV2 to TRBJ2-5, with 11 bases fitting TRBD2. The germline V gene encodes CDR1 SNHLY and CDR2 FYNNEI. This CDR3 has 14 amino acids. V lost 7 bases, J lost 5 bases, and 6 bases stayed unmatched.

V usage is TRBV11-2 and J usage is TRBJ1-2, with 8 bases matching TRBD1. Germline V gene data show CDR1 as SGHAT and CDR2 as FQNNGV. The J segment lost 7 bases and the V segment lost 0 bases, leaving 16 bases of the junction unmatched. This CDR3 has 18 residues. The CDR3 here is CASSLDRGSYRGQAGYTF. CDR3 nucleotides: TGTGCCAGCAGCTTAGATCGAGGCTCTTACAGGGGACAGGCTGGCTACACCTTC. The variable domain in full, completed from reference TRBV11-2 and TRBJ1-2, reads EAGVAQSPRYKIIEKRQSVAFWCNPISGHATLYWYQQILGQGPKLLIQFQNNGVVDDSQLPKDRFSAERLKGVDSTLKIQPAKLEDSAVYLCASSLDRGSYRGQAGYTFGSGTRLTVV.

This clone has a single count. The CDR3 region has the DNA TGTGCCAGCAGCTTAGCGTGGTCAGGGGGTGTCTCTGGAAACACCATATATTTT. It yields the protein CASSLAWSGGVSGNTIYF. This chain uses TRBV7-9 with TRBJ1-3; TRBD1 matches at 7 bases. The germline V gene encodes CDR1 SEHNR and CDR2 FQNEAQ (reference sequence). V was pared by 0 bases and J by 0 bases, with 8 bases of the junction left unmatched. The CDR3 is 18 amino acids.

V and J are TRBV7-2 and TRBJ2-7; possibly TRBD1 for D (6 bases). Looked up from germline, CDR1 is SGHTA and CDR2 is FQGNSA. The V and J ends lost 4 bases and 5 bases respectively, with 15 bases between them. The CDR3 contains 14 residues. This CDR3 reads CASSSYVDSHEQYF. CDR3 nucleotides: TGTGCCAGCAGCTCCTACGTGGACAGTCACGAGCAGTACTTC.

The chain is built from TRBV28 and TRBJ1-5; 9 nucleotides align to TRBD1. After removal of 2 bases from V and 1 base from J, the junction contained 9 bases not matched to a gene. From germline, CDR1 is MDHEN and CDR2 SYDVKM. This CDR3 region has 18 residues. The CDR3 reads CASSLPNRGLSSNQPQHF. The CDR3 nucleotides read TGTGCCAGCAGTTTACCCAACAGGGGGCTGAGCAGCAATCAGCCCCAGCATTTT.

The chain recombines TRBV27 with TRBJ2-5, with TRBD2 matching over 8 bases. Germline lookup yields CDR1 MNHEY and CDR2 SMNVEV (reference sequence). V lost 6 bases to trimming and J lost 4 bases; unmatched junction nucleotides: 7. The CDR3 consists of 14 residues. As DNA, the CDR3 is TGTGCCAGCAGGTCTCATAGCGGGACAGAGACCCAGTACTTC. It codes for CASRSHSGTETQYF.

The chain couples TRBV5-6 to TRBJ1-1, with a tentative D call TRBD1 (5 bases). The CDR3 is made up of 15 amino acids. V gave up 0 bases and J gave up 4 bases, with 13 bases separating them. Germline CDR1 SGHDT, CDR2 YYEEEE. CDR3 DNA: TGTGCCAGCAGCTTGGGGGACCTACTGAGCACTGAAGCTTTCTTT. Translated, it gives CASSLGDLLSTEAFF.

The V call is TRBV7-9, the J call TRBJ1-2, with TRBD1 matching over 9 bases. Trimming cost V 2 bases and J 4 bases; bases outside gene matches: 11. The CDR3 contains 17 residues. From germline, CDR1 is SEHNR and CDR2 FQNEAQ (reference sequence). The CDR3 region is CASSLTLQGARVYGYTF. As DNA, the CDR3 is TGTGCCAGCAGCTTAACATTACAGGGGGCGAGAGTCTATGGCTACACCTTC.

The chain recombines TRBV19 with TRBJ2-2; the D gene is possibly TRBD2 (6 bases). CDR1 and CDR2 (germline): LNHDA, SQIVND (reference sequence). The V and J ends lost 9 bases and 1 base respectively, with 18 bases between them. The CDR3 spans 16 residues. Here the CDR3 DNA reads TGTGCCAGCTCTTCTTGGGGCGGGAAGAACACCGGGGAGCTGTTTTTT. As protein: CASSSWGGKNTGELFF.

V usage is TRBV10-1 and J usage is TRBJ2-2; TRBD1 agrees at 9 bases. This CDR3 has 15 amino acids. J was trimmed by 5 bases and V by 4 bases; bases with no gene match: 5. Germline assignment: CDR1 WNHNN and CDR2 SYGVQD (reference sequence). The CDR3 DNA reads as TGCGCCAGCAGTGCGGGACAGGGAACGACCGGGGAGCTGTTTTTT. Protein sequence: CASSAGQGTTGELFF.

V is TRBV6-5 and J is TRBJ1-4; tentative D call: TRBD1 (5 bases). Germline CDR1 is MNHEY and CDR2 is SVGAGI. CDR3 length: 15 residues. Trimming took 7 bases from V and 6 from J, leaving 18 bases between them. The CDR3 sequence: CASTANGAPDEKLFF. CDR3 sequence (DNA): TGTGCCAGCACCGCCAACGGGGCCCCGGATGAAAAACTGTTTTTT.

The genes are TRBV4-1 and TRBJ1-2, with 10 bases aligning to TRBD1. The junction had 3 bases not matched to a gene; V was cut back by 3 bases and J by 2 bases. Germline V lookup: CDR1 MGHRA, CDR2 YSYEKL. There are 15 residues in the CDR3. The CDR3 coding sequence is TGCGCCAGCAGCCACCCGGGACAGGGGAACTATGGCTACACCTTC. It translates to CASSHPGQGNYGYTF.

This chain links TRBV28 with TRBJ2-7; 7 bases are shared with TRBD2. The V segment lost 4 bases and the J segment 2 bases; nucleotides outside the gene matches: 8. The CDR3 has 15 residues. The germline CDR1 and CDR2 sequences are MDHEN and SYDVKM. The CDR3 spells CASSSSGHTPYEQYF. CDR3 nucleotides: TGTGCCAGCAGTTCTAGCGGACACACCCCCTACGAGCAGTACTTC.

The chain has TRBV28 and TRBJ2-7, with D perhaps TRBD1 (5 bases). V lost 7 bases, J lost 3 bases, and 19 bases lay in between. The CDR3 covers 15 residues. Germline assignment: CDR1 MDHEN and CDR2 SYDVKM. The CDR3: CASTPARAGLYEQYF. CDR3 bases: TGTGCCAGCACCCCCGCTCGGGCAGGGCTCTACGAGCAGTACTTC.

The chain has TRBV7-3 and TRBJ2-1; the match to TRBD2 covers 9 bases. The CDR3 loop spans 17 amino acids. The germline CDR1 and CDR2 sequences are SGHTA and FQGTGA. V lost 2 bases, J lost 3 bases, and 8 bases stayed unmatched. The CDR3 DNA follows: TGTGCCAGCAGCTTACTTTCGACTAGCGGAGTCTACAATGAGCAGTTCTTC. Translated, it gives CASSLLSTSGVYNEQFF.

For this clone: Other DNA sequences in the sample encode the same CDR3. The J gene is TRBJ2-1, the V gene TRBV5-1; D uncertain. This CDR3 contains 11 residues. Germline CDR1 SGHRS, CDR2 YFSETQ. Trimming stripped 4 bases from V and 6 bases from J, with 5 bases between. The CDR3, as DNA: TGCGCCAGCAGCGTCACCAATGAGCAGTTCTTC. Protein sequence: CASSVTNEQFF. Together with reference TRBV5-1 and TRBJ2-1, the CDR3 gives the full variable domain: KAGVTQTPRYLIKTRGQQVTLSCSPISGHRSVSWYQQTPGQGLQFLFEYFSETQRNKGNFPGRFSGRQFSNSRSEMNVSTLELGDSALYLCASSVTNEQFFGPGTRLTVL.

The chain joins TRBV5-6 to TRBJ2-1, with D unresolved. Trimming pared 4 bases from V and 3 bases from J, leaving 11 bases between. The length of the CDR3 is 14 residues. CDR1 and CDR2 (germline): SGHDT, YYEEEE. For the CDR3, the DNA is TGTGCCAGCAGCCATGGAACGGACTACAATGAGCAGTTCTTC. Translating gives CASSHGTDYNEQFF. The variable domain in full, completed from reference TRBV5-6 and TRBJ2-1, reads DAGVTQSPTHLIKTRGQQVTLRCSPKSGHDTVSWYQQALGQGPQFIFQYYEEEERQRGNFPDRFSGHQFPNYSSELNVNALLLGDSALYLCASSHGTDYNEQFFGPGTRLTVL.

The chain carries TRBV4-2 and TRBJ2-1; unclear D gene. Trimming removed 3 bases from V and 4 bases from J, with 7 bases in between. This CDR3 has 13 residues. Germline assignment: CDR1 LGHNA and CDR2 YNFKEQ. The chain's CDR3 is CASSQRGYNEQFF. The CDR3 DNA is TGTGCCAGCAGCCAGCGTGGGTACAATGAGCAGTTCTTC.

The genes are TRBV11-3 and TRBJ1-3; 7 nucleotides line up with TRBD1. J gave up 0 bases and V 2 bases, and 7 bases lay outside the gene matches. Germline V gives CDR1 SGHNT, CDR2 YENEEA. The CDR3 is 17 residues long. CDR3 coding DNA: TGTGCCAGCAGCTTACTGGGGACAGCCCGCTCTGGAAACACCATATATTTT. Its translation is CASSLLGTARSGNTIYF.

The chain couples TRBV25-1 to TRBJ2-1; 10 nucleotides agree with TRBD2. The ends lost 4 bases at V and 5 bases at J; junction bases unmatched: 11. The CDR3 totals 17 residues. CDR1 MGHDK and CDR2 SYGVNS come from the germline V gene. CDR3 sequence: CASSVQPGLAANNEQFF. In nucleotides, the CDR3 is TGTGCCAGCAGTGTCCAACCCGGACTAGCGGCCAACAATGAGCAGTTCTTC.

This sequence joins TRBV6-1 and TRBJ2-5; 8 nucleotides align to TRBD2. The germline V gene has CDR1 MNHNS and CDR2 SASEGT. Trimming took 5 bases from V and 1 from J; bases not matched to a gene: 6. This CDR3 contains 15 residues. The CDR3 loop reads CASSPRAGGQETQYF. The DNA for the CDR3 is TGTGCCAGCAGTCCACGTGCGGGGGGCCAAGAGACCCAGTACTTC.

A remark on this clone: Mismatch with germline at one junction end may stem from a read error. The chain has TRBV27 and TRBJ2-3, with 8 bases matching TRBD2. The CDR3 covers 16 residues. Germline loops: CDR1 MNHEY, CDR2 SMNVEV (reference sequence). The CDR3 is CASSLLSGGGTDTQYF. CDR3 sequence (DNA): TGTGCCAGCAGCTTATTGAGCGGGGGAGGGACAGATACGCAGTATTTT.

The rearrangement links TRBV19 to TRBJ1-5; D gene ambiguous. Trimming removed 3 bases at V and 1 base at J, with 7 bases between. Germline V CDR1 and CDR2: LNHDA, SQIVND (reference sequence). This CDR3 contains 14 residues. CDR3 DNA: TGTGCCAGTAGTATCCTGGGAAGCAATCAGCCCCAGCATTTT. Translated: CASSILGSNQPQHF.

Turning to this clone: The sample carries other DNA sequences with the same CDR3. This CDR3 reads CASSSTGSYEQYF. The CDR3 DNA follows: TGCGCCAGCAGCTCGACAGGGTCCTACGAGCAGTACTTC. The chain has TRBV5-1 and TRBJ2-7, with TRBD1 matching over 7 bases. Trimming cost V 3 bases and J 1 base; bases outside gene matches: 1. The CDR3 spans 13 residues. CDR1 and CDR2 (germline): SGHRS, YFSETQ.

V and J are TRBV6-1 and TRBJ1-5, with a weak D call TRBD1 (5 bases). From germline, CDR1 is MNHNS and CDR2 SASEGT. V was clipped by 5 bases and J by 2 bases, with 13 bases between them. CDR3 length: 15 residues. The CDR3 reads CASSPTGLGNQPQHF. CDR3 nucleotides: TGTGCCAGCAGTCCTACAGGCCTTGGCAATCAGCCCCAGCATTTT.

The chain has TRBV11-2 and TRBJ2-2, with D possibly TRBD2 on 6 matching bases. This CDR3 is built from 16 residues. The germline V gene encodes CDR1 SGHAT and CDR2 FQNNGV. Trimming left V 6 bases short and J 4 bases short, with 18 bases between. The CDR3 nucleotides are TGTGCCAGCAGACGGACCCATGCGGAGGGCACCGGGGAGCTGTTTTTT. Its translation: CASRRTHAEGTGELFF.